These 14 T cell receptor beta chains were sequenced from one sample in a study of T cell clones after liver transplantation. Sequencing used immunoSEQ multiplex PCR; TCRdb keeps in-frame clones, though not all of them. The table has tens of thousands of clones, 70% to 75% seen once; the top ten hold about a tenth. Material: CD4+ T cells from blood, obtained at the 22-month timepoint. The source of these receptors is a human patient who received a liver transplant. Part of the T cells may come from the graft donor.

The chain combines TRBV6-6 with TRBJ1-6, with D possibly being TRBD1 (6 bases). The V gene's germline CDR1 is MNHNY and CDR2 SVGAGI (reference sequence). The length of the CDR3 is 15 residues. V lost 6 bases to trimming and J lost 9 bases, with 18 bases between them. The CDR3 region has the DNA TGTGCCAGCAGCATCACAGGGAGGTTCGGTTCACCCCTCCACTTT. Translating it yields CASSITGRFGSPLHF.

The genes are TRBV9 and TRBJ2-3; D is uncertain. This CDR3 has 15 amino acids. Between the trimmed V and J ends, which lost 0 bases and 7 bases, there was a span of 15 bases. The germline V gene encodes CDR1 SGDLS and CDR2 YYNGEE. CDR3: CASSVGYARANTQYF. The DNA of the CDR3 is TGTGCCAGCAGCGTAGGGTACGCCCGCGCAAATACGCAGTATTTT.

There are a few counts of this clone. The genes are TRBV4-1 and TRBJ1-4; 9 nucleotides agree with TRBD1. The length of the CDR3 is 14 residues. CDR1 is MGHRA, CDR2 YSYEKL, per germline. V dropped 2 bases and J dropped 8; count of bases not matched to a gene: 3. CDR3 sequence reads: CASSQPGQGEKLFF. The CDR3 nucleotides read TGCGCCAGCAGCCAACCGGGACAGGGCGAAAAACTGTTTTTT.

The rearrangement uses TRBV7-6 and TRBJ2-7, with D uncertain. The CDR3 is 13 residues long. The germline V gene encodes CDR1 SGHVS and CDR2 FNYEAQ. V was cut by 5 bases and J by 5 bases, with 13 bases left in between. The DNA of the CDR3 is TGTGCCAGCAGCCCCCAGCCGCTGGACGAGCAGTACTTC. This translates into CASSPQPLDEQYF.

The genes are TRBV5-1 and TRBJ2-3; possibly TRBD2 for D (5 bases). The germline V gene has CDR1 SGHRS and CDR2 YFSETQ. The V end was cut by 8 bases, the J end by 5 bases, with 15 bases between. This CDR3 is built from 13 residues. The chain's CDR3 is CASHAPSGDTQYF. CDR3 DNA sequence: TGCGCCAGTCACGCCCCAAGCGGAGATACGCAGTATTTT.

This clone was seen more than once but under ten times. This chain joins TRBV6-5 and TRBJ1-1; no clear D gene. Germline CDR1 MNHEY, CDR2 SVGAGI. Trimming removed 0 bases from V and 8 bases from J, with 10 bases in between. This CDR3 region has 13 residues. This CDR3 is CASSYSGGKEAFF. CDR3 coding DNA: TGTGCCAGCAGTTACTCCGGTGGGAAGGAAGCTTTCTTT.

This sequence joins TRBV30 and TRBJ2-2; 9 positions match TRBD1. The CDR3 runs 17 residues. Germline V CDR1 and CDR2: GTSNPN, SVGIG (reference sequence). J lost 6 bases, V lost 0 bases, and 11 bases had no gene match. The chain's CDR3 is CAWSVTYSTGGPGELFF. The DNA for the CDR3 is TGTGCCTGGAGTGTAACCTATTCGACAGGGGGTCCCGGGGAGCTGTTTTTT.

The CDR3 is CASSEGVTDTQYF. The CDR3 DNA sequence: TGTGCCAGCAGTGAGGGAGTTACGGATACGCAGTATTTT. V usage is TRBV6-4 and J usage is TRBJ2-3; TRBD2 is a possible D gene (5 bases). V lost 3 bases, J lost 6 bases, and 10 bases lay in between. CDR1 is MRHNA and CDR2 is SNTAGT in the germline V gene. The CDR3 covers 13 residues.

The rearrangement uses TRBV7-2 and TRBJ1-2; 7 bases are a match to TRBD1. Germline V gene data show CDR1 as SGHTA and CDR2 as FQGNSA. V shed 2 bases and J 4 bases; nucleotides not matched to a gene: 10. The CDR3 is made up of 16 amino acids. The CDR3: CASSLNRGRGSYGYTF. The DNA for the CDR3 is TGTGCCAGCAGCTTAAATCGGGGCAGGGGGAGCTATGGCTACACCTTC.

The rearrangement uses TRBV11-2 and TRBJ1-6, with no clear D. Per the germline V gene, CDR1 is SGHAT and CDR2 is FQNNGV. The CDR3 runs 15 residues. Trimming took off 4 bases at V and 7 bases at J, with 14 bases between the two ends. CDR3 sequence (DNA): TGTGCCAGCAGCTACACCGGGATGCCGAATTCACCCCTCCACTTT. This translates into CASSYTGMPNSPLHF.

J is TRBJ2-6 and V is TRBV10-3; 7 bases agree with TRBD1. Trimming took 5 bases from V and 2 from J; bases not matched to a gene: 3. Germline CDR1 ENHRY, CDR2 SYGVKD. This CDR3 spans 15 amino acids. Here the CDR3 DNA reads TGTGCCATCAGTTCTACAGGGGCTGGGGCCAACGTCCTGACTTTC. Encoded protein: CAISSTGAGANVLTF.

This clone showed up just once. The chain recombines TRBV11-2 with TRBJ2-2; D gene unclear. There are 12 residues in the CDR3. Germline V gives CDR1 SGHAT, CDR2 FQNNGV. V lost 5 bases to trimming and J lost 0 bases, with 1 base between them. CDR3 region: CASSPNTGELFF. DNA of the CDR3: TGTGCCAGCAGCCCGAACACCGGGGAGCTGTTTTTT.

This chain links TRBV9 with TRBJ1-4; no definite D call. V lost 0 bases and J lost 8, with 11 bases in between. The CDR3 contains 14 residues. Germline V gives CDR1 SGDLS, CDR2 YYNGEE. CDR3 amino acids: CASSVGGTGEKLFF. CDR3 DNA: TGTGCCAGCAGCGTAGGGGGTACGGGGGAAAAACTGTTTTTT.

The chain uses TRBV27 and TRBJ1-6; D not resolved. The CDR3 runs to 14 residues. Germline CDR1 and CDR2: MNHEY and SMNVEV (reference sequence). V lost 6 bases and J lost 4, with 10 bases in between. The CDR3 sequence: CASRLPSYNSPLHF. The CDR3 DNA reads TGTGCCAGCAGGTTACCGAGTTATAATTCACCCCTCCACTTT.